Here is one TCR beta chain with its context. Its antigen is as yet unknown. The data were obtained in a study of cytomegalovirus exposure and HLA in healthy donors. Whole-study findings and limits: Some TCR beta chains (around 180 of them) were listed as cytomegalovirus-associated.

The V segment lost 3 bases and the J segment 3 bases; nucleotides outside the gene matches: 12. The V gene's germline CDR1 is SEHNR and CDR2 FQNEAQ (reference sequence). CDR3 length: 18 amino acids. The PCR had 60 Vbeta and 13 Jbeta primers. The method was immunoSEQ multiplex PCR; TCRdb's version includes in-frame clones alone and lacks a portion of them. This sample's table reports some 120,000 clones. This chain uses TRBV7-9 with TRBJ1-5, with TRBD1 identical over 9 bases. The sample taken for sequencing was PBMCs. The receptor's source is a young man in good health and CMV-seronegative. CDR3 nucleotides: TGTGCCAGCAGCTTTAGTCCGGGGACAGGGATAGTCAATCAGCCCCAGCATTTT. Translated, it gives CASSFSPGTGIVNQPQHF.